The TCR beta chain described here comes from a study of blood T cell repertoires in COVID-19. Study-level background: Samples taken during acute and convalescent COVID-19 were collected in the United States, Italy and Spain. T cells, B-cell-depleted T cells, or PBMCs supplied cDNA or gDNA.

The CDR3 runs 16 residues. CDR1 and CDR2 from the germline V gene are SNHLY and FYNNEI. The V end was cut by 7 bases, the J end by 0 bases, with 16 bases between. In the original workflow: Counts of nucleated cells, estimated from reference gene primer amplification, were obtained. Produced via immunoSEQ multiplex PCR; TCRdb's table is partial and in-frame only. V and J calls plus clone size are reproduced from that table; the DNA served to infer D and trimming. The sample contains about 140,000 clones, 90% of which appear only once. The sample taken for sequencing was peripheral blood. The chain uses TRBV2 and TRBJ2-1, with D tentatively TRBD1 (6 bases). The clonotype originates from a woman at least 80 years old with acute or convalescent COVID-19. CDR3 bases: TGTGCCAGCACTACGACAGGTGACATCTCCTACAATGAGCAGTTCTTC. Protein: CASTTTGDISYNEQFF. Full variable domain (rest looked up from reference TRBV2 and TRBJ2-1): EPEVTQTPSHQVTQMGQEVILRCVPISNHLYFYWYRQILGQKVEFLVSFYNNEISEKSEIFDDQFSVERPDGSNFTLKIRSTKLEDSAMYFCASTTTGDISYNEQFFGPGTRLTVL.